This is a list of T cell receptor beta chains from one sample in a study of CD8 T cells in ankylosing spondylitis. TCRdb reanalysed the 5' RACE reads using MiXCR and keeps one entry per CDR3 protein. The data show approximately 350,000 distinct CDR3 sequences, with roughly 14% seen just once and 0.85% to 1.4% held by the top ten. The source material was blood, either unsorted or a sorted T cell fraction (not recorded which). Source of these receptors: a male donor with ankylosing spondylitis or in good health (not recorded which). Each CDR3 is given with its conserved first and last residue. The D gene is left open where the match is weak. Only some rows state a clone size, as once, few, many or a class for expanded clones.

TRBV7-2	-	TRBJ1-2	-	TGTGCCAGCAGCTTTATCCCAAACTATGGCTACACCTTC	CASSFIPNYGYTF
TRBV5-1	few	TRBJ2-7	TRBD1	TGCGCCAGCTCCACAGGACAGGCCGAGCAGTACTTC	CASSTGQAEQYF
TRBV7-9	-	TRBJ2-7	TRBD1	TGTGCCAGCAGCCGGGACAGGGGGTTTGAGCAGTACTTC	CASSRDRGFEQYF
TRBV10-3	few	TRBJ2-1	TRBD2	TGTGCCACCGGGACTAGCGGCAACAATGAGCAGTTCTTC	CATGTSGNNEQFF
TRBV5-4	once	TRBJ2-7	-	TGTGCCAGCAGCTTGTCGCGGGGATCCTACGAGCAGTACTTC	CASSLSRGSYEQYF
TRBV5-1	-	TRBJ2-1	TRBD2	TGCGCCAGCAGCTCTCTAGCGGGAGGCACTTACAATGAGCAGTTCTTC	CASSSLAGGTYNEQFF
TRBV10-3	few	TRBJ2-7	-	TGTGCCATCAGTGAGGGAAACGAGCAGTACTTC	CAISEGNEQYF
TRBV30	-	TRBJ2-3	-	TGTGCTCGGGGGCGGCTTGCGGGTACGCAGTATTTT	CARGRLAGTQYF
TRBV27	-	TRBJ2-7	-	TGTGCCAGCAGAAGTCAAGGGAGTCTACCCTACGAGCAGTACTTC	CASRSQGSLPYEQYF
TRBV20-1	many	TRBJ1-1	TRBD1	TGCAGTGCTAGCCTTATACAGGGGAAAAATGAAGCTTTCTTT	CSASLIQGKNEAFF
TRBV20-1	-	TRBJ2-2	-	TGCAGTGCTAGAGATGGGGGACTGGAGAACACCGGGGAGCTGTTTTTT	CSARDGGLENTGELFF
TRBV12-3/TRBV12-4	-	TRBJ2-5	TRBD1	TGTGCCAGCAGTTCAGGGGGCGGAGAGACCCAGTACTTC	CASSSGGGETQYF
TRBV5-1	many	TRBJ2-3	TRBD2	TGCGCCAGCAGCTTGACTAGCGGGAGCGTTCCAGATACGCAGTATTTT	CASSLTSGSVPDTQYF
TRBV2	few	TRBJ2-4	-	TGTGCCAGCTCAGAAGGGCTATCCAAAAACATTCAGTACTTC	CASSEGLSKNIQYF
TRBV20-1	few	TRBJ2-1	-	TGCAGTGCTGCTCACGGGTTTAGCGGTGAGCAGTTCTTC	CSAAHGFSGEQFF
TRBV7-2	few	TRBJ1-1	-	TGTGCCAGCAGCCTCAGGCAGGGGTGGGCTGAAGCTTTCTTT	CASSLRQGWAEAFF
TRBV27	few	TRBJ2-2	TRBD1	TGTGCCAGCAGAGACAGGGGGCGCACCGGGGAGCTGTTTTTT	CASRDRGRTGELFF
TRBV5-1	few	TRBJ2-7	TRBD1	TGCGCCAGCAGCAAGGGACAGGGAAGGGACGAGCAGTACTTC	CASSKGQGRDEQYF
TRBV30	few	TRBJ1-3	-	TGTGCCTGGACCCAGGGGAGGAACACCATATATTTT	CAWTQGRNTIYF
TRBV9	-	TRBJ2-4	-	TGTGCCAGCAGCGTAGAAGGGGGGATGGGCAAAAACATTCAGTACTTC	CASSVEGGMGKNIQYF
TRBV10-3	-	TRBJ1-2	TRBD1	TGTGCCATCAGTCGGCCCCCACAGGGGGCGGATGGCTACACCTTC	CAISRPPQGADGYTF
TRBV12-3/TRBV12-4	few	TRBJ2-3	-	TGTGCCAGCAGTTTATCGCCGCGGGGCCACACAGATACGCAGTATTTT	CASSLSPRGHTDTQYF
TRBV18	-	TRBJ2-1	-	TGTGCCAGCTCACCCACAGGTGGGGCTGAGCAGTTCTTC	CASSPTGGAEQFF